The entry below gives a single T cell receptor beta chain sequence along with its context. This table comes from immunoSEQ multiplex PCR, and its TCRdb copy is limited to in-frame clones, with some not included. Among roughly 37,000 clones listed, around 92% were seen once. This sample is drawn from a study of T cell changes during pregnancy in multiple sclerosis. Germline V CDR1 and CDR2: SEHNR, FQNEAQ (reference sequence). Trimming took 1 base from V and 1 from J, leaving 14 bases between them. This CDR3 is built from 16 residues. The TCR comes from a female donor with multiple sclerosis, enrolled in a pregnancy study. This specimen consisted of CD8+ T cells from peripheral blood mononuclear cells, obtained before pregnancy. V is TRBV7-9 and J is TRBJ2-7; maybe TRBD1 (5 bases). CDR3 protein: CASSLETTASSYEQYF. CDR3 bases: TGTGCCAGCAGCTTAGAAACGACAGCTTCTTCCTACGAGCAGTACTTC.